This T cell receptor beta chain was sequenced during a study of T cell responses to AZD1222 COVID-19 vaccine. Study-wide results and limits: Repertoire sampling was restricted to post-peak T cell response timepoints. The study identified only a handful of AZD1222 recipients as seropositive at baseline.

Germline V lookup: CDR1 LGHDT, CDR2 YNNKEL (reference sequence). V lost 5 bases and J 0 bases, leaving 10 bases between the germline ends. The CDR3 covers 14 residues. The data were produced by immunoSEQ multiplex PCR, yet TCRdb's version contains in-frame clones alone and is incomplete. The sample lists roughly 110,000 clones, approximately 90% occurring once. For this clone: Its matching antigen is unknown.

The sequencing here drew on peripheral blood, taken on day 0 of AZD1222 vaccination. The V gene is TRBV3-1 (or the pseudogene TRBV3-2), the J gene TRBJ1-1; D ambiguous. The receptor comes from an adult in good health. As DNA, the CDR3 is TGTGCCAGCAGCAGAACACAATTGAACACTGAAGCTTTCTTT. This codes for CASSRTQLNTEAFF.